A selection of T cell receptor beta chains follows, all from one sample in a study of T-cell memory formation after mild COVID-19. MiXCR, applied by TCRdb to the 5' RACE reads, yields one record per CDR3 protein. Of approximately 350,000 distinct CDR3 sequences in the sample, over 10% were seen once. The source material was PBMCs or a T cell subset sorted from them (not recorded which). These receptor sequences come from a man aged 18 to 29 who had mild COVID-19 (a few samples of this study predate the infection). Cell type and time point are not known. Each CDR3 is given with its conserved first and last residue. The D gene is left open where the match is weak. Size is omitted from some rows. Given values are once, few, many or a class for expanded clones.

clone size	D gene	V gene	J gene	CDR3 DNA	CDR3 protein
NA	NA	TRBV10-3	TRBJ1-6	TGTGCCATCAGCCAGGGTACCTATAATTCACCCCTCCACTTT	CAISQGTYNSPLHF
NA	NA	TRBV5-1	TRBJ2-3	TGCGCCAGCAGCCCGGGGGCAGGGTCCACAGATACGCAGTATTTT	CASSPGAGSTDTQYF
few	TRBD1	TRBV11-2	TRBJ1-2	TGTGCCAGCAGCTTACTCCTGACAGGGGGCGATGGCTACACCTTC	CASSLLLTGGDGYTF
NA	NA	TRBV12-3/TRBV12-4	TRBJ1-4	TGTGCCAGCTCCGTTGAGGGACGAGAAAAACTGTTTTTT	CASSVEGREKLFF
many	NA	TRBV18	TRBJ1-5	TGTGCCAGCTCACCCGGAGGGATCGGTCAGCCCCAGCATTTT	CASSPGGIGQPQHF
NA	TRBD1	TRBV12-3/TRBV12-4	TRBJ1-6	TGTGCCAGCAGTCGGACAGGGTTGGGCTCACCCCTCCACTTT	CASSRTGLGSPLHF
medium-sized	NA	TRBV27	TRBJ2-5	TGTGCCAGCAGTTTAGACAGCACACAAGAGACCCAGTACTTC	CASSLDSTQETQYF
NA	NA	TRBV28	TRBJ2-3	TGTGCCAGCAGTTTTACGGGGGCCCCAGATACGCAGTATTTT	CASSFTGAPDTQYF
few	TRBD1	TRBV7-2	TRBJ2-7	TGTGCCAGCAGCTTAGGACAGGGGGGATCTGTCGAGCAGTACTTC	CASSLGQGGSVEQYF
few	TRBD2	TRBV2	TRBJ2-1	TGTGCCAGCAGTGTCACGGGGGGGTCCTCGAATGAGCAGTTCTTC	CASSVTGGSSNEQFF
many	NA	TRBV7-9	TRBJ1-1	TGTGCCAGCAGCTTAGATTACACTGAAGCTTTCTTT	CASSLDYTEAFF
few	TRBD1	TRBV7-2	TRBJ1-4	TGTGCCAGCAGCGTAGACAGGGGGAGGGAAAAACTGTTTTTT	CASSVDRGREKLFF
NA	NA	TRBV29-1	TRBJ2-1	TGCAGCGTTGGCGGGGTGGGAACATTCTTC	CSVGGVGTFF
few	NA	TRBV10-3	TRBJ2-5	TGTGCCATCAACCCGGGATCAGGGGAGACCCAGTACTTC	CAINPGSGETQYF
NA	TRBD1	TRBV12-3/TRBV12-4	TRBJ2-3	TGTGCCAGCAGTCGTCCCGGGACAGGGGTGGCTGGCACAGATACGCAGTATTTT	CASSRPGTGVAGTDTQYF
NA	TRBD2	TRBV6-5	TRBJ2-3	TGTGCCAGCAGAAACCTCCGGGGGGGGCTCCTAAGTACGCAGTATTTT	CASRNLRGGLLSTQYF
NA	TRBD1	TRBV7-2	TRBJ1-2	TGTGCCAGCAGAAACCGACAGGGAGACGGCTACACCTTC	CASRNRQGDGYTF
NA	NA	TRBV4-2	TRBJ1-5	TGTGCCAGCAGCCAAGATCTGGGAGGTCAGGGTCAGCCCCAGCATTTT	CASSQDLGGQGQPQHF
few	TRBD1	TRBV9	TRBJ2-1	TGTGCCAGCAGCGTAGCCCCGGGACAGGGTAAGGATGAGCAGTTCTTC	CASSVAPGQGKDEQFF
NA	TRBD2	TRBV29-1	TRBJ2-3	TGCAGCGTTGAAGAGGGCTTTGCGGGGGGGACAGATACGCAGTATTTT	CSVEEGFAGGTDTQYF
many	NA	TRBV12-3/TRBV12-4	TRBJ1-1	TGTGCCAGCGGGACGAGTGGGACGAACACTGAAGCTTTCTTT	CASGTSGTNTEAFF
NA	TRBD1	TRBV7-2	TRBJ2-7	TGTGCCAGCAGCGATGGACAGGGGGCTGGCTACGAGCAGTACTTC	CASSDGQGAGYEQYF
few	TRBD1	TRBV2	TRBJ1-5	TGTGCCAGCAGTGAATTAGGGGGCAGGGGTACTCAGCCCCAGCATTTT	CASSELGGRGTQPQHF
few	NA	TRBV19	TRBJ1-1	TGTGCCAGTAGTCCTCACTCTACTCAGACTGAAGCTTTCTTT	CASSPHSTQTEAFF
NA	TRBD2	TRBV7-8	TRBJ2-7	TGTGCCAGCAGCTTCTCGCGGGGGGACTACGAGCAGTACTTC	CASSFSRGDYEQYF
many	NA	TRBV12-3/TRBV12-4	TRBJ2-5	TGTGCCAGCAGTTTACGGGGTCAAGAGACCCAGTACTTC	CASSLRGQETQYF
NA	TRBD1	TRBV5-5	TRBJ1-6	TGTGCCAGCAGCTTACGTCGGACAGGGGGCATGAATTCACCCCTCCACTTT	CASSLRRTGGMNSPLHF
NA	TRBD1	TRBV7-2	TRBJ2-3	TGTGCCAGCGGCAGGGACAGGTACACAGATACGCAGTATTTT	CASGRDRYTDTQYF
NA	NA	TRBV30	TRBJ1-1	TGTGCCTGGAGGAGTTGGACTGAAGCTTTCTTT	CAWRSWTEAFF
NA	TRBD1	TRBV7-2	TRBJ1-4	TGTGCCAGCAGCTCCTATACAGGGGAAGAAGAAAAACTGTTTTTT	CASSSYTGEEEKLFF
few	NA	TRBV7-6	TRBJ1-4	TGTGCCAGCAGCTTAGGACCACAGAAGGAGGTTGAAAAACTGTTTTTT	CASSLGPQKEVEKLFF
few	NA	TRBV6-2/TRBV6-3	TRBJ1-1	TGTGCCAGCAGTTTCCGTCGGGGGGACACTGAAGCTTTCTTT	CASSFRRGDTEAFF
few	NA	TRBV4-1	TRBJ2-5	TGCGCCAGCAGCCAACCCGGGCTCCAGGAGACCCAGTACTTC	CASSQPGLQETQYF
many	TRBD2	TRBV4-1	TRBJ2-1	TGCGCCAGCAGCCAAGGGCTAGCGGACTCCTACAATGAGCAGTTCTTC	CASSQGLADSYNEQFF
NA	TRBD1	TRBV11-2	TRBJ2-1	TGTGCCAGCAGCCCCCGGGACAGGGTAAGGAATGAGCAGTTCTTC	CASSPRDRVRNEQFF
NA	NA	TRBV4-3	TRBJ1-5	TGCGCCAGCAGCCAAGATCTCCAACGGCGGGTGAGCAATCAGCCCCAGCATTTT	CASSQDLQRRVSNQPQHF
few	NA	TRBV7-9	TRBJ1-1	TGTTCCAGCAGGTTTGGAACTGAAGCTTTCTTT	CSSRFGTEAFF
many	NA	TRBV15	TRBJ2-1	TGTGCCACCAGCAGATATGCCCGGGGGAATAGCTCCTACAATGAGCAGTTCTTC	CATSRYARGNSSYNEQFF
few	NA	TRBV10-1	TRBJ2-7	TGCGCCAGCAGTGAGGGACCGGGCTACGAGCAGTACTTC	CASSEGPGYEQYF
NA	NA	TRBV24-1	TRBJ2-5	TGTGCCACCAGTGATTTGGGGCAGAAAGAGACCCAGTACTTC	CATSDLGQKETQYF
NA	NA	TRBV11-2	TRBJ2-3	TGTGCCAGCAGCTTAGGAGCGGACAGCCTCACAGATACGCAGTATTTT	CASSLGADSLTDTQYF
few	TRBD2	TRBV3-1	TRBJ2-3	TGTGCCAGCAGCCAAGTCCTAGCGGGGTTAAGAGATACGCAGTATTTT	CASSQVLAGLRDTQYF
NA	NA	TRBV18	TRBJ2-3	TGTGCCAGCTCACCACCGTCTGTTCCAGATACGCAGTATTTT	CASSPPSVPDTQYF
NA	NA	TRBV6-2/TRBV6-3	TRBJ2-7	TGTGCCAGCAGTTACTCTCGGGGAATGCAGTACTTC	CASSYSRGMQYF
few	TRBD2	TRBV7-2	TRBJ2-3	TGTGCCAGCAGCTTAGCAAGTAGCGGGGGGGCGGCAGATACGCAGTATTTT	CASSLASSGGAADTQYF
few	NA	TRBV20-1	TRBJ1-1	TGCAGTGCTAGGCCGTCAGTGGTAGGGTTCGGGACTGAAGCTTTCTTT	CSARPSVVGFGTEAFF
NA	NA	TRBV12-3/TRBV12-4	TRBJ1-1	TGTGCCAGCAACCCCGGGATGAACACTGAAGCTTTCTTT	CASNPGMNTEAFF
NA	NA	TRBV3-1	TRBJ2-2	TGTGCCAGCAGCCAAGCCCGGTCAACCCGCACCGGGGAGCTGTTTTTT	CASSQARSTRTGELFF
few	NA	TRBV7-6	TRBJ1-4	TGTGCCAGCAGCATCAGTCCCGGGAAACTGTTTTTT	CASSISPGKLFF